This is a list of T cell receptor beta chains from one sample in a study of vaccination effects on CD4 cells after COVID-19. Profiling relied on immunoSEQ multiplex PCR, and the TCRdb table lists in-frame clones only, not all of them. The table has roughly 41,000 clones, around 68% seen once. Antigens of these TCRs are unknown. Sequenced material: CD4+ T cells from PBMCs cultured with HCoV-OC43 spike peptides, taken before COVID-19 vaccination. The receptor source for this set is a human donor who received a COVID-19 vaccine. Both conserved end residues are part of each CDR3. The D gene is left open where the match is weak. For some rows the clone size is stated as once, few or many, or as a class when expanded; others skip it.

v_gene	d_gene	j_gene	abundance	CDR3aa	CDR3nt
TRBV7-9	.	TRBJ2-7	.	CASNGRNSYEQYF	TGTGCCAGCAACGGGCGGAACTCCTACGAGCAGTACTTC
TRBV15	TRBD2	TRBJ2-4	.	CATSRTSGAINIQYF	TGTGCCACCAGTCGGACTAGCGGGGCCATAAACATTCAGTACTTC
TRBV18	TRBD1	TRBJ1-1	.	CASSPDRDAFF	TGTGCCAGCTCACCGGACAGGGATGCTTTCTTT
TRBV28	.	TRBJ1-2	.	CASSLLQGRNYGYTF	TGTGCCAGCAGTTTGCTGCAGGGTCGGAACTATGGCTACACCTTC
TRBV6-5	.	TRBJ2-1	few	CASSYGWGAFYNEQFF	TGTGCCAGCAGTTACGGCTGGGGGGCGTTTTACAATGAGCAGTTCTTC
TRBV2	.	TRBJ2-1	.	CASSKEGANEQFF	TGTGCCAGCAGTAAGGAGGGGGCCAATGAGCAGTTCTTC
TRBV27	TRBD1	TRBJ1-1	.	CASTQGFNTEAFF	TGTGCCAGTACACAGGGGTTTAACACTGAAGCTTTCTTT
TRBV12-3/TRBV12-4	TRBD1	TRBJ1-2	.	CASTSGGSSGYTF	TGTGCCAGCACGTCAGGGGGATCTAGTGGCTACACCTTC
TRBV7-4	.	TRBJ2-7	.	CASSFYETTSYEQYF	TGTGCCAGCAGCTTTTACGAGACTACATCCTACGAGCAGTACTTC
TRBV11-2	.	TRBJ2-7	once	CASSRQVGYEQYF	TGTGCCAGCAGTCGACAGGTGGGCTACGAGCAGTACTTC
TRBV4-3	.	TRBJ2-1	.	CASSLGLHEQFF	TGCGCCAGCAGCTTAGGACTCCATGAGCAGTTCTTC